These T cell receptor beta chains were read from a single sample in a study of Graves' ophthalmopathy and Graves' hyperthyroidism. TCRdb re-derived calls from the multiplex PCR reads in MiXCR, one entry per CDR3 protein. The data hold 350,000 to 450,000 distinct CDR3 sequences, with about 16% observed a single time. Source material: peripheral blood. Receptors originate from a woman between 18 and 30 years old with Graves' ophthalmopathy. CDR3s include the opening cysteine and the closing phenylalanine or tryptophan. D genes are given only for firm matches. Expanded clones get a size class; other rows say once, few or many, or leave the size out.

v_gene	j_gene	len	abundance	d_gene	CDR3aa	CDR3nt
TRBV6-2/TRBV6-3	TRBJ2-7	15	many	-	CASSYRTTATYEQYF	TGTGCCAGCAGTTACCGGACAACAGCTACCTACGAGCAGTACTTC
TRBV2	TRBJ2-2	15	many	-	CAIRIGRRNTGELFF	TGTGCCATACGGATAGGGCGGAGAAACACCGGGGAGCTGTTTTTT
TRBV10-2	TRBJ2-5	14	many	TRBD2	CASGASGYQETQYF	TGCGCCAGCGGGGCTAGCGGGTACCAAGAGACCCAGTACTTC
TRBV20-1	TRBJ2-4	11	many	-	CSAPDLNIQYF	TGCAGTGCCCCGGATCTTAACATTCAGTACTTC
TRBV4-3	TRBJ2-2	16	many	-	CASSQAGLGVTGELFF	TGCGCCAGCAGCCAAGCGGGGCTAGGGGTCACCGGGGAGCTGTTTTTT
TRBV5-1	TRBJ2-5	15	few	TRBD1	CASSLFTGGEETQYF	TGCGCCAGCAGCTTGTTTACAGGGGGTGAAGAGACCCAGTACTTC
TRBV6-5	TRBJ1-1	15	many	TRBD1	CASSSAGTGRTEAFF	TGTGCCAGCAGTTCTGCCGGGACAGGGAGGACTGAAGCTTTCTTT
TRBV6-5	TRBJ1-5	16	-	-	CASSFGYGLRGQPQHF	TGTGCCAGCAGTTTCGGATATGGGCTAAGAGGCCAGCCCCAGCATTTT
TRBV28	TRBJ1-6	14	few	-	CASSPPSRGSPLHF	TGTGCCAGCAGTCCCCCGAGCCGCGGCTCACCCCTCCACTTT
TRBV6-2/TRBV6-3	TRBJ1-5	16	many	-	CASSSNVDRMNQPQHF	TGTGCCAGCAGTTCGAACGTCGACAGGATGAATCAGCCCCAGCATTTT
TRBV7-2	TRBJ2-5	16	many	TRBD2	CASSSPPGGLKETQYF	TGTGCCAGCAGCTCCCCTCCGGGGGGGCTTAAAGAGACCCAGTACTTC
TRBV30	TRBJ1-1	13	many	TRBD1	CAWVGQPNTEAFF	TGTGCCTGGGTGGGACAGCCCAACACTGAAGCTTTCTTT
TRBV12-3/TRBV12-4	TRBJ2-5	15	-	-	CASSLETGGRETQYF	TGTGCCAGCAGTTTAGAAACAGGAGGGAGAGAGACCCAGTACTTC
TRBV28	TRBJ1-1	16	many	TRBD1	CASTQLEGQGITEAFF	TGTGCCAGCACCCAGCTGGAGGGACAGGGGATCACTGAAGCTTTCTTT
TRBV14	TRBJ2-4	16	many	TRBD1	CASSQEGDRAKNIQYF	TGTGCCAGCAGCCAAGAGGGGGACAGGGCGAAAAACATTCAGTACTTC
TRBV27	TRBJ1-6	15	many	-	CASSWGDTYNSPLHF	TGTGCCAGCAGCTGGGGGGACACTTATAATTCACCCCTCCACTTT
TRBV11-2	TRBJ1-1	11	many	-	CASSLGGGAFF	TGTGCCAGCAGCCTCGGGGGTGGAGCTTTCTTT
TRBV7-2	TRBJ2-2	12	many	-	CASSFQSGELFF	TGTGCCAGCAGCTTTCAGAGCGGGGAGCTGTTTTTT
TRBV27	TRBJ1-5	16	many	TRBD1	CASSTNRGNSNQPQHF	TGTGCCAGCAGTACAAACAGGGGTAATAGCAATCAGCCCCAGCATTTT
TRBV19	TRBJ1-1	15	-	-	CASSPGFLTVPEAFF	TGTGCCAGTAGTCCCGGCTTCCTAACGGTCCCTGAAGCTTTCTTT
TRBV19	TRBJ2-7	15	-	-	CASSIGAVFSYEQYF	TGTGCCAGTAGTATCGGCGCAGTTTTCTCCTACGAGCAGTACTTC
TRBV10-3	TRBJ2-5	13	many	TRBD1	CATTRDSQETQYF	TGTGCCACCACCCGGGACAGCCAAGAGACCCAGTACTTC
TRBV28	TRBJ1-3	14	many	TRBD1	CASRVPGQGNTIYF	TGTGCCAGCAGAGTCCCGGGACAGGGAAACACCATATATTTT
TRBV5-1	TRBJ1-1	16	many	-	CASSWDWTLLNTEAFF	TGCGCCAGCAGCTGGGACTGGACTCTCTTGAACACTGAAGCTTTCTTT
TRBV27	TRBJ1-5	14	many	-	CASAAGTLNQPQHF	TGTGCCAGCGCTGCCGGGACCCTCAATCAGCCCCAGCATTTT
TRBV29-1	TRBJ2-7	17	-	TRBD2	CRVDPRASGRTFYEQYF	TGCAGGGTGGACCCTCGGGCTAGCGGGAGGACATTCTACGAGCAGTACTTC
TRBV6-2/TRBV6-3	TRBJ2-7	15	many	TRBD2	CASGTSGGRWGEQYF	TGTGCCAGCGGGACTAGCGGAGGCCGCTGGGGCGAGCAGTACTTC
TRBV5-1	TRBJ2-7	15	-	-	CASSLDAADAYEQYF	TGCGCCAGCAGCTTGGATGCGGCAGATGCCTACGAGCAGTACTTC
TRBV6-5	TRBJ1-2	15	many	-	CASSYSGTGSYGYTF	TGTGCCAGCAGTTACAGCGGAACAGGGTCCTATGGCTACACCTTC
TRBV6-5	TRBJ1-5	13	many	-	CASSPDRNQPQHF	TGTGCCAGCAGTCCGGACAGAAATCAGCCCCAGCATTTT
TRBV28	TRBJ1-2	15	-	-	CASSTPGGANYGYTF	TGTGCCAGCAGCACCCCGGGGGGAGCTAACTATGGCTACACCTTC
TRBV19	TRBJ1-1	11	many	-	CASSMKTEAFF	TGTGCCAGTAGTATGAAAACTGAAGCTTTCTTT
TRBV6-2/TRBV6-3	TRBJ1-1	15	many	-	CASSYSRGPNTEAFF	TGTGCCAGCAGTTACTCACGGGGTCCCAACACTGAAGCTTTCTTT
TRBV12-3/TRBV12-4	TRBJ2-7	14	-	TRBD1	CASSLGTGGGRQYF	TGTGCCAGCAGTTTGGGGACAGGGGGCGGTCGGCAGTACTTC
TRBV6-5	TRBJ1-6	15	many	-	CASSYPRRYNSPLHF	TGTGCCAGCAGTTACCCGCGGCGGTATAATTCACCCCTCCACTTT
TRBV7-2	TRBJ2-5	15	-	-	CASSPTQTAQETQYF	TGTGCCAGCAGTCCAACCCAGACAGCCCAAGAGACCCAGTACTTC
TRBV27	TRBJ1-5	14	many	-	CASSGRGSNQPQHF	TGTGCCAGCAGTGGTAGGGGTAGCAATCAGCCCCAGCATTTT
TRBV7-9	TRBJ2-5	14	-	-	CASSELVAAETQYF	TGTGCCAGCAGTGAACTAGTCGCGGCGGAGACCCAGTACTTC
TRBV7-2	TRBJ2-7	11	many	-	CASSPRFEQYF	TGTGCCAGCAGCCCCCGATTTGAGCAGTACTTC
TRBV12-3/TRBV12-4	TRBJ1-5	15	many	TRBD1	CASSLTGRSNQPQHF	TGTGCCAGCAGTTTGACAGGGAGGAGCAATCAGCCCCAGCATTTT
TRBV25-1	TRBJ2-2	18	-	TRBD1	CASSELLGQGAKTGELFF	TGTGCCAGCAGTGAATTGTTGGGACAGGGGGCAAAGACCGGGGAGCTGTTTTTT